The source of this T cell receptor beta chain is a study of shared clonotypes between healthy human individuals. Study observations and caveats: It was observed that roughly 4.8% of naive CD4 clonotypes were shared across a handful of donors. The generation probabilities recorded for non-shared clonotypes fell below those of clonotypes shared by all four donors. Naive subsets usually exceeded memory subsets in estimated richness.

The CDR3 length is 15 residues. The V and J ends lost 4 bases and 5 bases respectively, with 18 bases between them. The germline V gene has CDR1 SGHNT and CDR2 YYREEE (reference sequence). In regard to this clone: Its specificity is unknown.

Donors were healthy HIV-negative adults without recent acute infections or vaccinations. Some clones are missing from TCRdb's copy, which holds only in-frame ones; the method was immunoSEQ multiplex PCR. The table records approximately 1,000,000 clones, around three quarters of them present only once. The TCR sequence derives from a man between 18 and 29 years old in good health. Some clones in this sample may be carry-over from other donors' samples. The genes are TRBV5-4 and TRBJ2-5, with TRBD2 as a possible D gene (6 bases). The specimen sequenced was memory CD4+ T cells from PBMCs. Subset noted: CD45RA-negative fraction. The CDR3 protein is CASSLGVAEGETQYF. The CDR3 DNA is TGTGCCAGCAGCCTGGGGGTAGCGGAGGGGGAGACCCAGTACTTC.